This T cell receptor beta chain was sequenced in a study of shared clonotypes between healthy human individuals. Sequencing was performed with immunoSEQ multiplex PCR; in TCRdb, only in-frame clones are kept and a portion is missing. This sample has about 1.5 million clones; 95% to 99% occur once, and the top ten carry around 0.45%. CDR1 is MGHDK and CDR2 is SYGVNS in the germline V gene. The germline V and J ends were trimmed by 2 bases and 1 base, with 5 bases remaining between them. The CDR3 has 13 residues. The sequence derives from a man aged 30-40 years in good health. The chain recombines TRBV25-1 with TRBJ1-1; D is uncertain. The sample comprised naive CD4+ T cells sorted from blood. As to subset: CD45RA+ positively selected. This CDR3 reads CASSERKNTEAFF. The CDR3 nucleotides read TGTGCCAGCAGTGAAAGGAAGAACACTGAAGCTTTCTTT.